This TCR beta chain was documented in a study of regulatory T cells in long-lasting Graves disease. At least ten counts were recorded for this clonotype. As to time point: newly diagnosed GD, antithyroid drugs for less than 3 months. PBMCs were the source of the RNA used for TCR sequencing. Construction of TCR beta libraries relied on iRepertoire HTBI primers and on Arm-PCR targeting CDR3 regions. TCRdb re-derived calls from the multiplex PCR reads in MiXCR, one entry per CDR3 protein. The data show around 420,000 distinct CDR3 sequences, with approximately 15% seen just once and about 8.2% held by the top ten. The same sample was also studied in work on T cells in Graves' hyperthyroidism and ophthalmopathy. Per that study: Each diagnosis drew on symptoms, thyroxine, TRAb, thyroid ultrasound and orbital computed tomography findings. Classification by a 13 V-J model distinguished ophthalmopathy from stable hyperthyroidism.

Material: peripheral blood mononuclear cells (PBMCs), obtained at new diagnosis, from a patient treated with antithyroid drugs. This TCR came from a woman aged 40-49 years with Graves disease.

In DNA form, the CDR3 reads TGCGCCAGCAGCCTCCTCCAGGGGGTGACCTACGAGCAGTACTTC. As protein: CASSLLQGVTYEQYF. This chain links TRBV4-1 with TRBJ2-7; 7 bases are shared with TRBD1. CDR3 length equals 15 residues. With 4 bases clipped from V and 2 bases from J, the junction kept 8 bases outside the gene matches. Germline lookup yields CDR1 MGHRA and CDR2 YSYEKL.